The 25 T cell receptor beta chains listed next were all sequenced from one sample in a study of CD8+CD57+ T cells in acquired aplastic anemia. Selection for sequencing was limited to patients who had shown CD8+CD57+ cell expansion by flow cytometry. TCR beta VDJ and CDR3 were profiled, and genomic DNA was the template. Each CDR3 protein is one row after TCRdb ran MiXCR on the reads. This sample has about 160,000 distinct CDR3 sequences, with about two thirds found just once. Sequenced input: sorted CD4+, CD8+, or CD8+CD57+ T cells (not recorded which) from PBMCs. Source of these receptors: a human donor with aplastic anemia.

A few counts support this clonotype. The J gene is TRBJ2-5, the V gene TRBV10-3, with D possibly TRBD1 on 6 matching bases. Germline values: CDR1 ENHRY, CDR2 SYGVKD. Trimming left V 6 bases short and J 4 bases short, with 15 bases between. This CDR3 contains 14 residues. The CDR3 spells CAIRRDKSRETQYF. The CDR3 DNA reads as TGTGCCATCAGACGGGACAAGAGCCGAGAGACCCAGTACTTC.

The rearrangement joins TRBV9 to TRBJ2-3; D uncertain. There are 15 residues in the CDR3. The V end was cut by 4 bases, the J end by 2 bases, with 14 bases between. Germline V gene data show CDR1 as SGDLS and CDR2 as YYNGEE. CDR3 coding DNA: TGTGCCAGCAGCCCCCGGGTAGTCTCCACAGATACGCAGTATTTT. It yields the protein CASSPRVVSTDTQYF.

J is TRBJ2-5 and V is TRBV19; 8 bases are shared with TRBD1. J was trimmed by 1 base and V by 5 bases; bases with no gene match: 6. The CDR3 spans 15 residues. CDR1 LNHDA and CDR2 SQIVND come from the germline V gene (reference sequence). The CDR3 spells CASSADRVAQETQYF. CDR3 DNA: TGTGCCAGTAGTGCGGACAGGGTCGCCCAAGAGACCCAGTACTTC.

This sequence joins TRBV9 and TRBJ1-2, with D possibly being TRBD1 (5 bases). The CDR3 consists of 11 residues. V was trimmed by 3 bases and J by 11 bases, leaving 11 bases between them. Germline V lookup: CDR1 SGDLS, CDR2 YYNGEE. The CDR3 is CASSGSGQYTF. The CDR3 DNA sequence: TGTGCCAGCAGCGGGTCGGGGCAGTACACCTTC.

CDR3 coding DNA: TGTGCCAGCAGTGAAATGCGGCCGAGGGGTAGTACGGAGACCCAGTACTTC. Its translation: CASSEMRPRGSTETQYF. The chain is built from TRBV2 and TRBJ2-5, with D tentatively TRBD1 or TRBD2 (5 bases each). CDR1 and CDR2 from the germline V gene are SNHLY and FYNNEI. V gave up 2 bases and J gave up 5 bases, with 21 bases separating them. The CDR3 loop spans 17 amino acids.

V and J are TRBV2 and TRBJ2-7, with D uncertain. CDR3 length: 14 amino acids. The V end lost 7 bases, the J end lost 0 bases, and 13 bases lay between the germline ends. Looked up from germline, CDR1 is SNHLY and CDR2 is FYNNEI. CDR3 in DNA: TGTGCCAGCATCTCTGGGCTAGGCTCCTACGAGCAGTACTTC. This codes for CASISGLGSYEQYF.

This clonotype appeared a few times. The chain joins TRBV7-9 to TRBJ1-1; TRBD1 is a possible D gene (5 bases). The CDR3 has 13 amino acids. The germline CDR1 and CDR2 sequences are SEHNR and FQNEAQ (reference sequence). The V end was cut by 5 bases, the J end by 5 bases, with 12 bases between. The CDR3 sequence is CASSRSQVTEAFF. The CDR3 DNA reads TGTGCCAGCAGCCGCTCACAGGTAACTGAAGCTTTCTTT.

This clonotype appeared many times. This rearrangement joins TRBV6-1 to TRBJ1-6; 8 positions match TRBD1. The germline V gene encodes CDR1 MNHNS and CDR2 SASEGT. The CDR3 consists of 15 residues. Trimming removed 3 bases from V and 6 bases from J; junction bases left unmatched: 4. The CDR3 here is CASSDHRGSNSPLHF. In nucleotides, the CDR3 is TGTGCCAGCAGTGACCACAGGGGGTCTAATTCACCCCTCCACTTT.

The chain is built from TRBV6-5 and TRBJ1-6, with 10 bases that match TRBD1. Looked up from germline, CDR1 is MNHEY and CDR2 is SVGAGI. The CDR3 sequence is 14 residues long. V shed 4 bases, J shed 10 bases, and the junction held 4 bases outside the gene matches. CDR3 sequence (DNA): TGTGCCAGCAGTTCCGACAGGGGGCTATCACCCCTCCACTTT. Its protein is CASSSDRGLSPLHF.

J is TRBJ2-5 and V is TRBV5-1; D not resolved. This CDR3 spans 17 amino acids. Deletions cut 4 bases from V and 4 bases from J, with 23 bases between. CDR1 is SGHRS, CDR2 YFSETQ, per germline. CDR3 sequence reads: CASSPNPGRPGGETQYF. For the CDR3, the DNA is TGCGCCAGCAGCCCCAACCCCGGACGACCCGGTGGAGAGACCCAGTACTTC.

The chain uses TRBV20-1 and TRBJ2-7; D gene ambiguous. Germline CDR1 reads DFQATT; CDR2 reads SNEGSKA (reference sequence). Trimming took 4 bases from V and 7 from J, leaving 14 bases between them. The CDR3 spans 12 residues. The CDR3 sequence is CSATSDVEEQYF. CDR3 bases: TGCAGTGCTACTTCGGACGTGGAAGAGCAGTACTTC.

About this clonotype: This CDR3 fails to terminate in the conserved phenylalanine or tryptophan, so it likely reflects a read error. The DNA is left out, because the CDR3 cannot be placed on it with certainty; the CDR3 is given as TCRdb lists it. The gene calls are TRBV20-1 and TRBJ2-1; TRBD2 is the table's D call and was not checked against the DNA. The CDR3 is 8 amino acids in total, end residues counted. In germline, CDR1 is DFQATT, CDR2 SNEGSKA (reference sequence). CDR3 amino acids: CSARDGSS.

This chain connects TRBV9 to TRBJ2-2, with 7 bases matching TRBD1. Germline trimming cut 4 bases from V and 10 bases from J; bases unmatched to any gene: 16. Germline loops: CDR1 SGDLS, CDR2 YYNGEE. This CDR3 has 16 residues. In DNA form, the CDR3 reads TGTGCCAGCAGCTTTGCGACAGGGTCCCCCTTCATGGAGCTGTTTTTT. This sequence encodes CASSFATGSPFMELFF. The full variable domain, rest sourced from reference TRBV9 and TRBJ2-2, is DSGVTQTPKHLITATGQRVTLRCSPRSGDLSVYWYQQSLDQGLQFLIQYYNGEERAKGNILERFSAQQFPDLHSELNLSSLELGDSALYFCASSFATGSPFMELFFGEGSRLTVL.

This clonotype was recorded only once. The chain has TRBV28 and TRBJ2-1; 7 positions match TRBD2. This CDR3 contains 12 residues. Germline lookup yields CDR1 MDHEN and CDR2 SYDVKM. Germline trimming cut 11 bases from V and 6 bases from J; bases unmatched to any gene: 7. CDR3 sequence: CASRTSINEQFF. The CDR3 coding sequence is TGTGCCTCCCGGACTAGTATCAATGAGCAGTTCTTC.

The chain couples TRBV12-5 to TRBJ1-1, with TRBD1 matching 7 bases. With V trimmed by 3 bases and J by 6 bases, 7 bases remained unmatched. Per germline, CDR1 LGHNT and CDR2 FRNRAP. This CDR3 spans 14 amino acids. The CDR3 nucleotides read TGTGCTAGTGGTTTCTACGACAGGGAACCTGAAGCTTTCTTT. This sequence encodes CASGFYDREPEAFF.

This clonotype was counted once. The CDR3 nucleotides read TGCAGTGCTAGCTACCCTAGCGGGAGGGGGAATGAGCAGTTCTTC. It codes for CSASYPSGRGNEQFF. The V call is TRBV20-1, the J call TRBJ2-1; TRBD2 agrees at 12 bases. CDR1 is DFQATT, CDR2 SNEGSKA, per germline (reference sequence). The CDR3 is 15 residues long. Trimming removed 3 bases from V and 7 bases from J; junction bases left unmatched: 7.

The rearrangement uses TRBV5-1 and TRBJ1-5; D ambiguous. Germline V gene data show CDR1 as SGHRS and CDR2 as YFSETQ. Trimming took off 0 bases at V and 0 bases at J, with 4 bases between the two ends. The CDR3 is 14 amino acids. CDR3 sequence (DNA): TGCGCCAGCAGCTTGGCCCCTAGCAATCAGCCCCAGCATTTT. Translated: CASSLAPSNQPQHF.

This chain connects TRBV15 to TRBJ2-7; the match to TRBD1 covers 8 bases. Per germline, CDR1 LNHNV and CDR2 YYDKDF (reference sequence). The length of the CDR3 is 13 residues. The ends lost 7 bases at V and 6 bases at J; junction bases unmatched: 8. CDR3 sequence: CATKRQGMLEQYF. The CDR3 DNA reads as TGTGCCACCAAACGACAGGGGATGCTCGAGCAGTACTTC.

V is TRBV10-3 and J is TRBJ1-1; D is possibly TRBD1 (5 bases). V lost 5 bases and J 0 bases, leaving 10 bases between the germline ends. The CDR3 sequence is 14 residues long. CDR1 is ENHRY and CDR2 is SYGVKD in the germline V gene. The CDR3 region is CAISQDNMNTEAFF. CDR3 bases: TGTGCCATCAGTCAGGACAACATGAACACTGAAGCTTTCTTT.

The chain uses TRBV20-1 and TRBJ1-2, with a weak D call TRBD1 (5 bases). Germline CDR1 and CDR2: DFQATT and SNEGSKA (reference sequence). V was clipped by 7 bases and J by 0 bases, with 9 bases between them. The CDR3 totals 12 residues. The chain's CDR3 is CSGAGTNYGYTF. The CDR3 region has the DNA TGCAGTGGGGCAGGGACTAACTATGGCTACACCTTC.

The chain's CDR3 is CASSPRGRWEQYF. The CDR3, as DNA: TGTGCCAGTAGTCCGAGGGGGAGGTGGGAGCAGTACTTC. The rearrangement uses TRBV19 and TRBJ2-7; D possibly uses TRBD1 or TRBD2 (6 bases each). Trimming removed 5 bases at V and 7 bases at J, with 15 bases between. Looked up from germline, CDR1 is LNHDA and CDR2 is SQIVND (reference sequence). CDR3 length: 13 amino acids.

The rearrangement links TRBV29-1 to TRBJ2-1, with D perhaps matching TRBD2 (6 bases). CDR1 and CDR2 (germline): SQVTM, ANQGSEA. Trimming shortened V by 5 bases and J by 2 bases, and 10 bases separated the two germline ends. The CDR3 has 13 amino acids. The CDR3: CSVFWEAYNEQFF. CDR3 sequence (DNA): TGCAGCGTTTTTTGGGAGGCCTACAATGAGCAGTTCTTC.

The V and J genes are TRBV15 and TRBJ2-5, with D unresolved. Trimming stripped 5 bases from V and 5 bases from J, with 21 bases between. Germline V lookup: CDR1 LNHNV, CDR2 YYDKDF (reference sequence). The CDR3 has 16 residues. The CDR3 region is CATSVDRWGTKETQYF. In DNA form, the CDR3 reads TGTGCCACCAGCGTCGATAGATGGGGTACAAAGGAGACCCAGTACTTC.

The J gene is TRBJ2-7, the V gene TRBV20-1; D not certain. This CDR3 is built from 11 residues. Germline lookup yields CDR1 DFQATT and CDR2 SNEGSKA (reference sequence). The ends were cut back, 5 bases at V and 7 bases at J, with 12 bases in the middle. The DNA for the CDR3 is TGCAGTGCTTGGAGCAGGATGGAGCAGTACTTC. It translates to CSAWSRMEQYF.

The rearrangement uses TRBV5-1 and TRBJ2-7; no reliable D call. There are 13 residues in the CDR3. Germline V gene lookup returns CDR1 SGHRS and CDR2 YFSETQ. Trimming shortened V by 4 bases and J by 3 bases, and 11 bases separated the two germline ends. The CDR3 bases are TGCGCCAGCAGCCCAACTTCTCTCTACGAGCAGTACTTC. This codes for CASSPTSLYEQYF. The whole variable domain, remainder taken from reference TRBV5-1 and TRBJ2-7, is KAGVTQTPRYLIKTRGQQVTLSCSPISGHRSVSWYQQTPGQGLQFLFEYFSETQRNKGNFPGRFSGRQFSNSRSEMNVSTLELGDSALYLCASSPTSLYEQYFGPGTRLTVT.